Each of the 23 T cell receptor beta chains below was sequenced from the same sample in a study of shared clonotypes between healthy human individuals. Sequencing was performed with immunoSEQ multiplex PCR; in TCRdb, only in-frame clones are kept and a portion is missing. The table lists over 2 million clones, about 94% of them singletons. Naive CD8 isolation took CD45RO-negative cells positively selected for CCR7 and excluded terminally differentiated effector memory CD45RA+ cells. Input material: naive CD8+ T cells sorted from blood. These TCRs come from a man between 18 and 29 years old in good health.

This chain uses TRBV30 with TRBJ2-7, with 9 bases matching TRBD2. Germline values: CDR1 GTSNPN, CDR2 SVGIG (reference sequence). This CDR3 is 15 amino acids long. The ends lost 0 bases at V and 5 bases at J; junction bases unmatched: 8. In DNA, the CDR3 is TGTGCCTGGAGTGTAGGGGTAGCGGGAGCCCACGAGCAGTACTTC. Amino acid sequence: CAWSVGVAGAHEQYF.

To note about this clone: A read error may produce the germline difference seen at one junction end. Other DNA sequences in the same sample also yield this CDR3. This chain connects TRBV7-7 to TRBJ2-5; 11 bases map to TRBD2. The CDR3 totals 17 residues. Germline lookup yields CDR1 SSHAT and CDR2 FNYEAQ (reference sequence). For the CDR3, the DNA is TGTGCTAGCAGCTTAGGGCTAGCGGGGGGACTCCAAGAGACCCAGTACTTC. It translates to CASSLGLAGGLQETQYF. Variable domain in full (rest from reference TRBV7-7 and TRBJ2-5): GAGVSQSPRYKVTKRGQDVTLRCDPISSHATLYWYQQALGQGPEFLTYFNYEAQPDKSGLPSDRFSAERPEGSISTLTIQRTEQRDSAMYRCASSLGLAGGLQETQYFGPGTRLLVL.

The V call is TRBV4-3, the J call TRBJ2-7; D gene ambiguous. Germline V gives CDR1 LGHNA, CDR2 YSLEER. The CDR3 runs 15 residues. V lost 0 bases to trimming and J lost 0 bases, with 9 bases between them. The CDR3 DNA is TGCGCCAGCAGCCAAGATTCCTCCGCCTCCTACGAGCAGTACTTC. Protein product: CASSQDSSASYEQYF.

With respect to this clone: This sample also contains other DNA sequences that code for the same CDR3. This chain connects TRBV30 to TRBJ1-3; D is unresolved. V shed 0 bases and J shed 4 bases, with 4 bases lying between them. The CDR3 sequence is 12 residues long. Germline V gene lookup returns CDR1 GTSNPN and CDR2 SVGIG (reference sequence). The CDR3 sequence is CAWSVIGNTIYF. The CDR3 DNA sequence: TGTGCCTGGAGTGTGATAGGAAACACCATATATTTT.

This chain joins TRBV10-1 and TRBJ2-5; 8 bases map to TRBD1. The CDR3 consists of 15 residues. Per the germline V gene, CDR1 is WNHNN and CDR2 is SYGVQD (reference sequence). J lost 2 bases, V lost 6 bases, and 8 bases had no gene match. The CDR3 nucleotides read TGCGCCAGCAGCCCCGGACAGGGATTACAAGAGACCCAGTACTTC. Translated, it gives CASSPGQGLQETQYF.

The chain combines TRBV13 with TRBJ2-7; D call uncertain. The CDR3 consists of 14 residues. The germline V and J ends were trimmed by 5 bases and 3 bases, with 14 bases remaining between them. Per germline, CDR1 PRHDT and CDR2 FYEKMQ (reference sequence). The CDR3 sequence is CASSPVNVVYEQYF. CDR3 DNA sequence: TGTGCCAGCAGCCCAGTGAACGTAGTCTACGAGCAGTACTTC. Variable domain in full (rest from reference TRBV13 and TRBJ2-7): AAGVIQSPRHLIKEKRETATLKCYPIPRHDTVYWYQQGPGQDPQFLISFYEKMQSDKGSIPDRFSAQQFSDYHSELNMSSLELGDSALYFCASSPVNVVYEQYFGPGTRLTVT.

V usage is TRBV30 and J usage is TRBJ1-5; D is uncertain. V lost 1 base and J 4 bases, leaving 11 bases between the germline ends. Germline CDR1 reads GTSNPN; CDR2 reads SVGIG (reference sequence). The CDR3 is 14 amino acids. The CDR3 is CAWSASSWNQPQHF. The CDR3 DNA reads TGTGCCTGGAGTGCCTCCAGTTGGAATCAGCCCCAGCATTTT.

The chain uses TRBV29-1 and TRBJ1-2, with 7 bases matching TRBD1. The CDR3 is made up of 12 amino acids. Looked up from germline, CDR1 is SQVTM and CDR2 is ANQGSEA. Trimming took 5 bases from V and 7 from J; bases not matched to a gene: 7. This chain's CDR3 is CSVLGGLSGYTF. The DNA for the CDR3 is TGCAGCGTTTTAGGGGGCCTCTCTGGCTACACCTTC.

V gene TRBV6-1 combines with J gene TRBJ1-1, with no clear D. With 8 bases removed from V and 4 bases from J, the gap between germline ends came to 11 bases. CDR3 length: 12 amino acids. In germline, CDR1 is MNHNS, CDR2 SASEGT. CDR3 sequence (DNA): TGTGCCAGCGGGGTAGACGGCACTGAAGCTTTCTTT. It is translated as CASGVDGTEAFF.

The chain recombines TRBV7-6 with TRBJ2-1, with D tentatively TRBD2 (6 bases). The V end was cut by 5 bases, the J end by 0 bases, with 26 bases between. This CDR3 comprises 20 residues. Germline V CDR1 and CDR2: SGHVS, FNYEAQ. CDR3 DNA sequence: TGTGCCAGCAGCCCCACCGTGTCGGGAGTTTCACGGAGCTCCTACAATGAGCAGTTCTTC. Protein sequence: CASSPTVSGVSRSSYNEQFF.

CDR3 sequence: CASSLDTSGTRPSGKDTQYF. In DNA, the CDR3 is TGTGCCAGCAGCTTAGACACTAGCGGGACACGCCCAAGTGGCAAAGATACGCAGTATTTT. The chain uses TRBV13 and TRBJ2-3; 10 bases align to TRBD2. With V trimmed by 1 base and J by 5 bases, 18 bases remained unmatched. Germline values: CDR1 PRHDT, CDR2 FYEKMQ (reference sequence). CDR3 length equals 20 residues. Full variable domain (missing parts from reference TRBV13 and TRBJ2-3): AAGVIQSPRHLIKEKRETATLKCYPIPRHDTVYWYQQGPGQDPQFLISFYEKMQSDKGSIPDRFSAQQFSDYHSELNMSSLELGDSALYFCASSLDTSGTRPSGKDTQYFGPGTRLTVL.

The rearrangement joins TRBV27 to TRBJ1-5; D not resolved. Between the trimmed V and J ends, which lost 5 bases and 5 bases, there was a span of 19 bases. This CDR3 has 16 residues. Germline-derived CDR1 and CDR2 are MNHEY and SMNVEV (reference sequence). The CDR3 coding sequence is TGTGCCAGCAGTCCTACACCGGGCGGCGAATATCAGCCCCAGCATTTT. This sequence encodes CASSPTPGGEYQPQHF.

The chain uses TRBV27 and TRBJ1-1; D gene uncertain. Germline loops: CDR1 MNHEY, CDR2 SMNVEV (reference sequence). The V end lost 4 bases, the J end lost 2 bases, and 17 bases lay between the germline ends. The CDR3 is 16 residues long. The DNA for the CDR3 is TGTGCCAGCAGTTCTCTAGGGTTGGGAGCCAACACTGAAGCTTTCTTT. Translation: CASSSLGLGANTEAFF.

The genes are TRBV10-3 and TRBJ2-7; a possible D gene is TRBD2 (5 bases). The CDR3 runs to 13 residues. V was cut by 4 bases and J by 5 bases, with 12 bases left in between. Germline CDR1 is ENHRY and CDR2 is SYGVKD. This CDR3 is CAISGLNGDEQYF. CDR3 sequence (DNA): TGTGCCATCAGTGGGCTAAACGGGGACGAGCAGTACTTC.

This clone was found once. The CDR3 DNA follows: TGTGCCAGCTCACCGCAGGGGAGCGGCACAGATACGCAGTATTTT. As protein: CASSPQGSGTDTQYF. The chain recombines TRBV18 with TRBJ2-3; a weak D match, TRBD1 (6 bases). V lost 3 bases and J 1 base, leaving 11 bases between the germline ends. Germline V gene lookup returns CDR1 KGHSH and CDR2 LQKENI. This CDR3 has 15 amino acids. The variable domain in full, completed from reference TRBV18 and TRBJ2-3, reads NAGVMQNPRHLVRRRGQEARLRCSPMKGHSHVYWYRQLPEEGLKFMVYLQKENIIDESGMPKERFSAEFPKEGPSILRIQQVVRGDSAAYFCASSPQGSGTDTQYFGPGTRLTVL.

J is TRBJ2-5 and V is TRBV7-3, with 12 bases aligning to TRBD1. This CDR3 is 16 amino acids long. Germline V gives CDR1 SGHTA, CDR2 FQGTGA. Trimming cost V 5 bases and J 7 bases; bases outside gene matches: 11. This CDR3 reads CASSLGTGGVTGTQYF. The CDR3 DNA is TGTGCCAGCAGCCTCGGGACAGGGGGCGTTACGGGGACCCAGTACTTC.

CDR3 sequence reads: CASSLADSRTEQYF. DNA of the CDR3: TGCGCCAGCAGCTTGGCTGATTCTCGGACGGAGCAGTACTTC. The chain combines TRBV5-1 with TRBJ2-7; no firm D call. Germline CDR1 is SGHRS and CDR2 is YFSETQ. CDR3 length: 14 amino acids. With 0 bases removed from V and 7 bases from J, the gap between germline ends came to 14 bases.

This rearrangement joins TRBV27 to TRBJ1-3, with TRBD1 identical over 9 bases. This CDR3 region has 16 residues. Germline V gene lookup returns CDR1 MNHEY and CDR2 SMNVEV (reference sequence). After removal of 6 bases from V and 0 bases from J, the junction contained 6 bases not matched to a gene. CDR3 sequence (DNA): TGTGCCAGCAGCCCCGGACAGGGGTCCTCTGGAAACACCATATATTTT. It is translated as CASSPGQGSSGNTIYF.

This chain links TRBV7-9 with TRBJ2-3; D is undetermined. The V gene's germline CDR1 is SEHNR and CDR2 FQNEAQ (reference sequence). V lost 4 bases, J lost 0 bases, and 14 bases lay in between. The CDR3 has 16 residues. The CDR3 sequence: CASSSSSGPSTDTQYF. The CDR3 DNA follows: TGTGCCAGCAGCTCGAGTTCGGGCCCTAGCACAGATACGCAGTATTTT. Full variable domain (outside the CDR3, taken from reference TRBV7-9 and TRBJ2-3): DTGVSQNPRHKITKRGQNVTFRCDPISEHNRLYWYRQTLGQGPEFLTYFQNEAQLEKSRLLSDRFSAERPKGSFSTLEIQRTEQGDSAMYLCASSSSSGPSTDTQYFGPGTRLTVL.

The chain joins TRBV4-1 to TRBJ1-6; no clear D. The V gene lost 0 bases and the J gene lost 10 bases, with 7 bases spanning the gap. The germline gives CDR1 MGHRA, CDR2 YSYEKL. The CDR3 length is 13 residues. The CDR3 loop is CASSQERGSPLHF. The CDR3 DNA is TGCGCCAGCAGCCAAGAACGTGGATCACCCCTCCACTTT.

The CDR3 DNA is TGCGCCAGCAGCCATGTTGGAGTCGTGGAGCAGTACTTC. This encodes CASSHVGVVEQYF. The chain is built from TRBV4-1 and TRBJ2-7; no reliable D call. With 3 bases removed from V and 7 bases from J, the gap between germline ends came to 13 bases. CDR1 and CDR2 from the germline V gene are MGHRA and YSYEKL. This CDR3 is 13 amino acids long.

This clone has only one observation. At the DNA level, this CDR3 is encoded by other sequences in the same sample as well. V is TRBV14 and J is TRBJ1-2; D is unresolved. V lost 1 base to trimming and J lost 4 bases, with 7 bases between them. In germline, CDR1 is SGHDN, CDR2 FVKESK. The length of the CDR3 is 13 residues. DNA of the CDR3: TGTGCCAGCAGCCAAGCACGGTCCTATGGCTACACCTTC. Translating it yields CASSQARSYGYTF.

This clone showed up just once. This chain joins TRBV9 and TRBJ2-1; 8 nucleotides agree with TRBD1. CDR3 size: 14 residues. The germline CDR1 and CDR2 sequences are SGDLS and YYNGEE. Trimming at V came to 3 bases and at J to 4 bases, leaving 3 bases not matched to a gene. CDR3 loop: CASSGTGRYNEQFF. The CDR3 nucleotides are TGTGCCAGCAGCGGGACAGGGAGATACAATGAGCAGTTCTTC.